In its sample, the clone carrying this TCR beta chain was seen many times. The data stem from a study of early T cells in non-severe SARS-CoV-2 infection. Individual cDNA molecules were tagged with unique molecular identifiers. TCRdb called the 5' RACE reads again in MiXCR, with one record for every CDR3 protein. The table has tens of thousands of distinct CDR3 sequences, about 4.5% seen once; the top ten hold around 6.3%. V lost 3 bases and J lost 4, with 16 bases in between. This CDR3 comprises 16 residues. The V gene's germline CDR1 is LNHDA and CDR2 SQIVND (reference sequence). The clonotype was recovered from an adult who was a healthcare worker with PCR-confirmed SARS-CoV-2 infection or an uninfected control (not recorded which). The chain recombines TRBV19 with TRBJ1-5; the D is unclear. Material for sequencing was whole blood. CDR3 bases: TGTGCCAGTAGTATTCTTTCTCCACGTTTTAATCAGCCCCAGCATTTT. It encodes CASSILSPRFNQPQHF. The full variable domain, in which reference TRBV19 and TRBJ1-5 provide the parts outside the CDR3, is DGGITQSPKYLFRKEGQNVTLSCEQNLNHDAMYWYRQDPGQGLRLIYYSQIVNDFQKGDIAEGYSVSREKKESFPLTVTSAQKNPTAFYLCASSILSPRFNQPQHFGDGTRLSIL.